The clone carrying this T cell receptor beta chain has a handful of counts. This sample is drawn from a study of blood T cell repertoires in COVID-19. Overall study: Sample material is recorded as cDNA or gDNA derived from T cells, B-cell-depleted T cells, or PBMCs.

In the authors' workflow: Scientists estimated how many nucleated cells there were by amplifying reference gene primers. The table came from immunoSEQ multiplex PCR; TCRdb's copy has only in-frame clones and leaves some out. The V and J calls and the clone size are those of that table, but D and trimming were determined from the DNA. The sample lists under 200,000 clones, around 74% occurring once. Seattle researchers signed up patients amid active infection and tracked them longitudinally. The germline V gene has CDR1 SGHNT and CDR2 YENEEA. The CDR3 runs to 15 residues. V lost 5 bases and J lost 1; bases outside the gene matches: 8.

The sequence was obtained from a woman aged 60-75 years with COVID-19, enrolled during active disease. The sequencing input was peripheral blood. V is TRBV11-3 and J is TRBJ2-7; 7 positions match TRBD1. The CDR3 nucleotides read TGTGCCAGCAGCCCCGGCAGGGGGTGGTCCTACGAGCAGTACTTC. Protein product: CASSPGRGWSYEQYF. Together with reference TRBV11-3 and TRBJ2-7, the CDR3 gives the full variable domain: EAGVVQSPRYKIIEKKQPVAFWCNPISGHNTLYWYLQNLGQGPELLIRYENEEAVDDSQLPKDRFSAERLKGVDSTLKIQPAELGDSAVYLCASSPGRGWSYEQYFGPGTRLTVT.